These 28 T cell receptor beta chains were sequenced from one sample in a study of blood T cell repertoires in COVID-19. The assay was immunoSEQ multiplex PCR, and TCRdb's table has in-frame clones only and misses some. Here the sample spans around 300,000 clones, roughly 88% being singletons. The sequenced material came from peripheral blood. Source of these receptors: a woman aged 25-40 years with COVID-19, enrolled during active disease.

The V gene is TRBV18, the J gene TRBJ1-5; maybe TRBD1 (6 bases). The CDR3 has 18 residues. The germline V gene encodes CDR1 KGHSH and CDR2 LQKENI. Trimming stripped 3 bases from V and 4 bases from J, with 22 bases between. The CDR3 DNA sequence: TGTGCCAGCTCACCCCTGAGAGTTTTGGGGGCCGGGAATCAGCCCCAGCATTTT. Residues: CASSPLRVLGAGNQPQHF.

V is TRBV6-1 and J is TRBJ2-3; tentative D call: TRBD1 (5 bases). V was cut by 3 bases and J by 4 bases, with 11 bases left in between. The CDR3 covers 14 residues. The germline V gene encodes CDR1 MNHNS and CDR2 SASEGT. The CDR3 DNA is TGTGCCAGCAGTGAGGGCAGGGTAGCAGATACGCAGTATTTT. Its protein is CASSEGRVADTQYF.

This chain links TRBV5-1 with TRBJ1-4; perhaps TRBD1 as D (6 bases). Germline V lookup: CDR1 SGHRS, CDR2 YFSETQ. Between the trimmed V and J ends, which lost 4 bases and 7 bases, there was a span of 14 bases. The CDR3 has 14 amino acids. CDR3 protein: CASSQGQSFEKLFF. The CDR3 DNA sequence: TGCGCCAGCAGCCAGGGACAAAGTTTTGAAAAACTGTTTTTT.

The chain recombines TRBV2 with TRBJ2-5; TRBD2 might be the D (5 bases). V shed 3 bases and J shed 1 base, with 9 bases lying between them. Germline CDR1 is SNHLY and CDR2 is FYNNEI. The CDR3 is made up of 14 amino acids. In nucleotides, the CDR3 is TGTGCCAGCAGTGACCGGCGGGCCCAAGAGACCCAGTACTTC. Protein: CASSDRRAQETQYF.

The rearrangement uses TRBV10-1 and TRBJ2-7, with 13 bases identical to TRBD2. V shed 2 bases, J shed 6 bases, and the junction held 7 bases outside the gene matches. Germline CDR1 reads WNHNN; CDR2 reads SYGVQD (reference sequence). The CDR3 sequence is 16 residues long. DNA of the CDR3: TGCGCCAGCAGTGAGGGACTAGCGGGGGCCCTCGGCGAGCAGTACGTC. Translating gives CASSEGLAGALGEQYV.

The table lists this clone with a count of one. J is TRBJ1-1 and V is TRBV19, with a weak D call TRBD1 (5 bases). This CDR3 is built from 15 residues. V shed 3 bases and J shed 5 bases, with 16 bases lying between them. Germline values: CDR1 LNHDA, CDR2 SQIVND (reference sequence). The CDR3 region has the DNA TGTGCCAGTAGTATGGGGGGATTTTGGGAAACTGAAGCTTTCTTT. This translates into CASSMGGFWETEAFF.

This chain connects TRBV2 to TRBJ1-1; 8 positions match TRBD1. CDR1 and CDR2 (germline): SNHLY, FYNNEI. V dropped 8 bases and J dropped 0; count of bases not matched to a gene: 8. There are 15 residues in the CDR3. The CDR3 sequence: CASQRTGTMNTEAFF. The CDR3 bases are TGTGCCAGCCAGAGGACAGGGACCATGAACACTGAAGCTTTCTTT.

In this sample, this clone turned up a few times. This chain uses TRBV9 with TRBJ2-7, with 7 nucleotides matching TRBD2. V lost 0 bases to trimming and J lost 3 bases; unmatched junction nucleotides: 6. From germline, CDR1 is SGDLS and CDR2 YYNGEE. The CDR3 has 15 residues. As DNA, the CDR3 is TGTGCCAGCAGCGTAGCTGCGGGAGCGAACTACGAGCAGTACTTC. Its protein is CASSVAAGANYEQYF.

V is TRBV15 and J is TRBJ1-2, with 7 bases matching TRBD1. CDR3 length: 13 residues. Germline CDR1 LNHNV, CDR2 YYDKDF (reference sequence). J lost 8 bases, V lost 4 bases, and 7 bases had no gene match. The CDR3 bases are TGTGCCACCAGCATCGACAGGGAACGGGGCTACACCTTC. It translates to CATSIDRERGYTF.

This chain connects TRBV7-6 to TRBJ2-1, with D maybe TRBD2 (5 bases). The CDR3 runs to 13 residues. Looked up from germline, CDR1 is SGHVS and CDR2 is FNYEAQ. The V and J ends lost 5 bases and 8 bases respectively, with 13 bases between them. The CDR3 here is CASSHLGGYEQFF. The CDR3 bases are TGTGCCAGCAGCCACCTCGGAGGATATGAGCAGTTCTTC. Looking up the rest from reference TRBV7-6 and TRBJ2-1 gives the full variable domain: GAGVSQSPRYKVTKRGQDVALRCDPISGHVSLYWYRQALGQGPEFLTYFNYEAQQDKSGLPNDRFSAERPEGSISTLTIQRTEQRDSAMYRCASSHLGGYEQFFGPGTRLTVL.

The genes are TRBV24-1 and TRBJ1-1; no clear D gene. Trimming removed 4 bases at V and 4 bases at J, with 9 bases between. The CDR3 has 13 amino acids. Germline V gene lookup returns CDR1 KGHDR and CDR2 SFDVKD. The CDR3 DNA sequence: TGTGCCACCAGTGAACAGCCTTTCACTGAAGCTTTCTTT. As protein: CATSEQPFTEAFF.

The V and J genes are TRBV27 and TRBJ1-1, with D possibly matching TRBD1 (6 bases). Germline loops: CDR1 MNHEY, CDR2 SMNVEV (reference sequence). The CDR3 consists of 13 residues. V was trimmed by 4 bases and J by 4 bases, leaving 10 bases between them. The CDR3 sequence is CASSWDTGTEAFF. As DNA, the CDR3 is TGTGCCAGCAGTTGGGACACGGGCACTGAAGCTTTCTTT.

This clone was seen only once. J is TRBJ2-2 and V is TRBV19; 10 bases line up with TRBD1. The junction had 4 bases not matched to a gene; V was cut back by 10 bases and J by 2 bases. The CDR3 consists of 14 residues. Germline values: CDR1 LNHDA, CDR2 SQIVND (reference sequence). This CDR3 reads CATWDRGNTGELFF. The CDR3 DNA is TGTGCCACTTGGGACAGGGGAAACACCGGGGAGCTGTTTTTT.

The rearrangement links TRBV5-1 to TRBJ2-3; 11 bases align to TRBD2. J lost 5 bases, V lost 3 bases, and 2 bases had no gene match. The CDR3 has 14 residues. CDR1 is SGHRS, CDR2 YFSETQ, per germline. The CDR3 here is CASSWGLAEDTQYF. The CDR3 DNA sequence: TGCGCCAGCAGCTGGGGACTAGCGGAAGATACGCAGTATTTT.

The rearrangement links TRBV7-9 to TRBJ2-7; D is unclear. V lost 1 base to trimming and J lost 6 bases, with 4 bases between them. Looked up from germline, CDR1 is SEHNR and CDR2 is FQNEAQ (reference sequence). The CDR3 totals 11 residues. CDR3 bases: TGTGCCAGCAGCTTAGGGCCCGAGCAGTACTTC. Its translation: CASSLGPEQYF.

This clone has just a few counts. The chain combines TRBV7-9 with TRBJ2-1; 8 bases map to TRBD1. The trim removed 2 bases at V and 9 bases at J, leaving 6 bases unmatched. The germline V gene has CDR1 SEHNR and CDR2 FQNEAQ (reference sequence). The CDR3 is 14 residues long. The CDR3 nucleotides are TGTGCCAGCAGCTTATCCGGCAGGGGGCTTGAGCAGTTCTTC. Translated: CASSLSGRGLEQFF.

The chain couples TRBV2 to TRBJ2-7, with D possibly being TRBD2 (5 bases). Germline lookup yields CDR1 SNHLY and CDR2 FYNNEI. Deletions cut 1 base from V and 4 bases from J, with 14 bases between. CDR3 length equals 15 residues. This chain's CDR3 is CASSEGRTPIYEQYV. CDR3 DNA sequence: TGTGCCAGCAGTGAAGGGAGGACCCCTATATACGAGCAGTACGTC.

The chain employs TRBV15 and TRBJ1-2; tentative D call: TRBD1 (5 bases). Per the germline V gene, CDR1 is LNHNV and CDR2 is YYDKDF (reference sequence). This CDR3 spans 16 amino acids. V was trimmed by 0 bases and J by 5 bases, leaving 16 bases between them. The CDR3 protein is CATSRDYDSPGYGYTF. CDR3 DNA: TGTGCCACCAGCAGAGATTACGACAGCCCAGGGTATGGCTACACCTTC.

The CDR3 protein is CASSGDRGNYGYTF. For the CDR3, the DNA is TGTGCCAGCAGTGGTGATAGGGGGAACTATGGCTACACCTTC. The genes are TRBV2 and TRBJ1-2, with a weak D call TRBD1 (6 bases). Germline V gene sequence: CDR1 SNHLY, CDR2 FYNNEI. The CDR3 runs to 14 residues. Trimming shortened V by 4 bases and J by 2 bases, and 11 bases separated the two germline ends. The full variable domain, completed using reference TRBV2 and TRBJ1-2, is EPEVTQTPSHQVTQMGQEVILRCVPISNHLYFYWYRQILGQKVEFLVSFYNNEISEKSEIFDDQFSVERPDGSNFTLKIRSTKLEDSAMYFCASSGDRGNYGYTFGSGTRLTVV.

DNA for the CDR3: TGTGCCAGCAGCCCGTCGGCCCCTGGGAGTGAAAAACTGTTTTTT. As protein: CASSPSAPGSEKLFF. The chain is built from TRBV7-2 and TRBJ1-4; no definite D call. The V end was cut by 5 bases, the J end by 7 bases, with 17 bases between. This CDR3 is built from 15 residues. Germline assignment: CDR1 SGHTA and CDR2 FQGNSA.

This rearrangement joins TRBV10-3 to TRBJ1-2; D is ambiguous. The V end lost 4 bases, the J end lost 4 bases, and 10 bases lay between the germline ends. Germline lookup yields CDR1 ENHRY and CDR2 SYGVKD. The CDR3 loop spans 13 amino acids. DNA of the CDR3: TGTGCCATCAGTGCGGAGGGTAGCTATGGCTACACCTTC. Its protein is CAISAEGSYGYTF.

V gene TRBV28 combines with J gene TRBJ2-3; D not certain. The CDR3 consists of 15 residues. Germline CDR1 reads MDHEN; CDR2 reads SYDVKM. V lost 5 bases and J lost 2, with 14 bases in between. The CDR3 protein is CASSVPGGSTDTQYF. The DNA of the CDR3 is TGTGCCAGCAGTGTTCCGGGTGGTTCCACAGATACGCAGTATTTT.

This chain uses TRBV7-3 with TRBJ1-6; D may be TRBD1 (5 bases). The CDR3 has 13 amino acids. Germline lookup yields CDR1 SGHTA and CDR2 FQGTGA. Trimming shortened V by 6 bases and J by 6 bases, and 9 bases separated the two germline ends. The CDR3 region has the DNA TGTGCCAGCAGTCGACAGAGTAATTCACCCCTCCACTTT. Amino acid sequence: CASSRQSNSPLHF.

This chain joins TRBV4-2 and TRBJ1-1; maybe TRBD1 (6 bases). CDR3 length: 15 residues. V was clipped by 1 base and J by 5 bases, with 14 bases between them. Germline CDR1 reads LGHNA; CDR2 reads YNFKEQ. CDR3 amino acids: CASSQADTTGTEAFF. The CDR3 nucleotides are TGTGCCAGCAGCCAAGCGGACACCACAGGGACTGAAGCTTTCTTT.

This clone came up a few times. The V and J genes are TRBV6-2 or TRBV6-3 and TRBJ1-6; unclear D gene. Trimming removed 2 bases at V and 4 bases at J, with 6 bases between. The CDR3 extends over 14 amino acids. The germline V gene encodes CDR1 MNHEY and CDR2 SVGEGT. CDR3 residues: CASSYTSYNSPLHF. CDR3 in DNA: TGTGCCAGCAGTTACACATCATATAATTCACCCCTCCACTTT.

This clone was observed a few times. This chain joins TRBV7-8 and TRBJ1-1, with D possibly being TRBD1 (6 bases). Germline CDR1 is SGHVS and CDR2 is FQNEAQ. This CDR3 has 18 amino acids. Trimming took off 5 bases at V and 4 bases at J, with 26 bases between the two ends. The CDR3, as DNA: TGTGCCAGCAGCCGCCTACCGGGACAAGGGGCCCTGAGCACTGAAGCTTTCTTT. It specifies CASSRLPGQGALSTEAFF.

The chain is built from TRBV4-3 and TRBJ2-5; tentatively, D is TRBD2 (6 bases). The germline V and J ends were trimmed by 0 bases and 5 bases, with 16 bases remaining between them. Germline assignment: CDR1 LGHNA and CDR2 YSLEER. This CDR3 comprises 16 residues. The CDR3 is CASSQDLAGSVETQYF. In nucleotides, the CDR3 is TGCGCCAGCAGCCAAGATCTCGCGGGGAGTGTGGAGACCCAGTACTTC.

The chain combines TRBV4-2 with TRBJ2-7; a possible D gene is TRBD2 (6 bases). Looked up from germline, CDR1 is LGHNA and CDR2 is YNFKEQ. The length of the CDR3 is 14 residues. The ends were cut back, 4 bases at V and 2 bases at J, with 12 bases in the middle. DNA of the CDR3: TGTGCCAGCAGCCTACGGACTACTGCCTACGAGCAGTACTTC. It encodes CASSLRTTAYEQYF.